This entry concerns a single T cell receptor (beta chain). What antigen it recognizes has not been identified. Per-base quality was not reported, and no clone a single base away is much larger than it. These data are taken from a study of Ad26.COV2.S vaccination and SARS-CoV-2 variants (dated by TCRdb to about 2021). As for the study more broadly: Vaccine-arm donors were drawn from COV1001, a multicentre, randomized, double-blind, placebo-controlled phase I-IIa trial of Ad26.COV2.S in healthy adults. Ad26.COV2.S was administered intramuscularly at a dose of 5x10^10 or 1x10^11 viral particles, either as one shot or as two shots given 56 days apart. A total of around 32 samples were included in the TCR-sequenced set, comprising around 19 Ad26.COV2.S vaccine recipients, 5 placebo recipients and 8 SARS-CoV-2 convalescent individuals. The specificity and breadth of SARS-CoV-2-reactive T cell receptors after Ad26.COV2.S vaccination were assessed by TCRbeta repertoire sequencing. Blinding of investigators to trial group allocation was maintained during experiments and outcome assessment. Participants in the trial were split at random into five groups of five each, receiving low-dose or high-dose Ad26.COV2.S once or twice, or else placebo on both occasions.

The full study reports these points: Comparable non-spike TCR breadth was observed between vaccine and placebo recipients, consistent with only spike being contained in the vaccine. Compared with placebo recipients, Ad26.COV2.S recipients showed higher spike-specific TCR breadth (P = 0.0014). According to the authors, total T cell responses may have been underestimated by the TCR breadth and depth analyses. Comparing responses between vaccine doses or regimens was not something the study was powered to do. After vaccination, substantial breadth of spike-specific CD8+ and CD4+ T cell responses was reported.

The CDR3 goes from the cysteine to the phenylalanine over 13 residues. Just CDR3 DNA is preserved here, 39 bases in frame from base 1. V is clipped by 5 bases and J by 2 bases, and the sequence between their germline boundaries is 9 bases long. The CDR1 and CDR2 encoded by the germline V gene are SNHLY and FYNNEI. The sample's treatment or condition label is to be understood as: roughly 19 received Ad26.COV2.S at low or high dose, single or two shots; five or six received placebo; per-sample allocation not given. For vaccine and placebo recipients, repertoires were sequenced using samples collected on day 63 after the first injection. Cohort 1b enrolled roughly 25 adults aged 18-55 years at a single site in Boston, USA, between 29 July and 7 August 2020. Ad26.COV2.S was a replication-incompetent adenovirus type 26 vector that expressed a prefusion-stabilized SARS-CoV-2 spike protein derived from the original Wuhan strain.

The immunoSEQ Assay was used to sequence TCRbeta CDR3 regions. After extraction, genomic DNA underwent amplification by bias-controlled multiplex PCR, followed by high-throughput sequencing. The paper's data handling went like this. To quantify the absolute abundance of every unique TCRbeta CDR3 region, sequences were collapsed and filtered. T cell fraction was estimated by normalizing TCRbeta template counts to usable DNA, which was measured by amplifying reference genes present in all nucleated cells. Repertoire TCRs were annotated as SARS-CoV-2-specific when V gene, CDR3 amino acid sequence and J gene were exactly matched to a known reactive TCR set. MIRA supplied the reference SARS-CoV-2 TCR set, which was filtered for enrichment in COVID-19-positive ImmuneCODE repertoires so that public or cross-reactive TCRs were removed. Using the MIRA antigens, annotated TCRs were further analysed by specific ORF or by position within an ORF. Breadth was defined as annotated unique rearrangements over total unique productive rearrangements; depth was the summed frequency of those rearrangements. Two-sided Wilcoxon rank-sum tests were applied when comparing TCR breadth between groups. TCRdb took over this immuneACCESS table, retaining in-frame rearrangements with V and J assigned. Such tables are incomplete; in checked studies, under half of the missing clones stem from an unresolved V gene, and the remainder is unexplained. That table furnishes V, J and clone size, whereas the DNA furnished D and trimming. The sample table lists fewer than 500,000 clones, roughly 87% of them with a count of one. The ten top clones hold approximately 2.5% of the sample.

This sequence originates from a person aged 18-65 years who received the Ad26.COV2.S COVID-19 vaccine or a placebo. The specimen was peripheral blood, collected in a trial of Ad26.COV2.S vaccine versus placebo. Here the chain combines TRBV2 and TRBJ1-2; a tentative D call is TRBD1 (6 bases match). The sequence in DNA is TGTGCCAGCAGTAGGGACACCAACTATGGCTACACCTTC. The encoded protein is CASSRDTNYGYTF.